This T cell receptor (beta chain) was captured in a study of cytomegalovirus exposure and HLA in healthy donors. The wider study: For the roughly 390 genotyped donors, roughly 80% fell within the Caucasian-associated ancestry cluster.

Trimming took off 5 bases at V and 4 bases at J, with 14 bases between the two ends. This CDR3 comprises 14 residues. CDR1 is SGHTA, CDR2 FQGNSA, per germline. Study conclusions and caveats: The authors later found HLA-associated TCR beta chains more clonally expanded than equally common others.

The PCR contained 60 Vbeta and 13 Jbeta primers. The repertoire was sequenced with immunoSEQ multiplex PCR; TCRdb's copy has only in-frame clones and lacks some. The data hold 150,000 or so clones, with roughly 80% observed a single time. For this clone: Its specificity is unknown.

This rearrangement joins TRBV7-2 to TRBJ1-2, with D unresolved. Sample: PBMCs. The sequence was obtained from a woman in her forties or fifties in good health and CMV-seropositive. CDR3 DNA: TGTGCCAGCAGCCCCTCCGTAGCCCCCTATGGCTACACCTTC. Encoded protein: CASSPSVAPYGYTF.